This TCR beta chain derives from a study of blood T cell repertoires in COVID-19. Across the study: In each case, the material was cDNA or gDNA derived from T cells, B-cell-depleted T cells, or PBMCs.

In the study's own analysis: Scientists estimated how many nucleated cells there were by amplifying reference gene primers. The repertoire was sequenced with immunoSEQ multiplex PCR; TCRdb's copy has only in-frame clones and lacks some. Clonal size and the V and J genes are those of that table, whereas D and trimming came from the DNA. In the table there are roughly 180,000 clones, approximately 87% of which are singletons. Clinical history as reported by participants underpinned cohort assignment. For recovered donors of Cohort 3, there were two negative PCRs, clearance, or symptom resolution. Only a few counts were recorded for this clone. Trimming cost V 10 bases and J 7 bases, with 22 bases left between them. Germline loops: CDR1 SEHNR, CDR2 FQNEAQ (reference sequence). The CDR3 has 15 residues.

This receptor was obtained from a woman in her 50s who had recovered from COVID-19. This chain connects TRBV7-9 to TRBJ1-4; D might be TRBD1 (5 bases). The sequenced sample consisted of PBMCs or T cells enriched from blood (not recorded which). The CDR3 loop reads CAIPHGGVLREKLFF. The CDR3 nucleotides read TGTGCCATTCCCCATGGGGGGGTCCTTCGTGAAAAACTGTTTTTT.